The clone carrying this T cell receptor (beta chain) was detected only a few times. Its cognate antigen is unknown. This record comes from a study of beta chain features in type 1 diabetes. Expressed TCRB transcripts were sequenced, since all the RNA that had been isolated was reverse transcribed. Method: immunoSEQ multiplex PCR; TCRdb's copy keeps in-frame clones and lacks some. Of 680,000 or so clones in the sample, around an eighth were seen once. CD4+ naive, central memory, regulatory and stem cell-like memory subsets were isolated by sorting on CD45RO/CCR7/CD25/CD127/CD95/CD27. Each of the sorted populations had a purity greater than 95%. Findings and limits, study-wide: Across patients, naive, central memory and Treg TCRB repertoires exhibited apparently greater similarity than was observed across healthy donors. Patients with Type 1 diabetes showed moderately but significantly shorter TCRB CDR3s in all four CD4+ subsets. It was not settled here whether HLA type affects TCRB rearrangement.

Germline V CDR1 and CDR2: SGHNT, YYREEE (reference sequence). V was trimmed by 0 bases and J by 1 base, leaving 10 bases between them. The CDR3 loop spans 15 amino acids. This TCR was sampled from a man aged 18 to 35 with type 1 diabetes. The sample consisted of naive CD4+ T cells from blood. This sequence joins TRBV5-4 and TRBJ1-1; possible D gene TRBD1, 5 bases. The CDR3 spells CASSLDVGQNTEAFF. DNA of the CDR3: TGTGCCAGCAGCTTGGACGTCGGACAGAACACTGAAGCTTTCTTT.